This T cell receptor beta chain was identified in a study of Tregs in tolerant kidney transplant recipients. Findings of the study overall: Expanding Tregs on activated donor B cells appeared to best identify donor-specific TCRbeta clones. Biological reproducibility was not directly addressed, but technical replication error appeared minimal. Few patients were studied, so findings need validation in larger groups.

Thawed PBMCs were FACS-sorted into unstimulated CD4+CD25+CD127- regulatory T cells, CD4+CD25- non-regulatory cells, CD4 and CD8 cells. Measured with immunoSEQ multiplex PCR; TCRdb has only the in-frame clones, and not every one. This sample has some 70,000 clones; roughly 89% occur once, and the top ten carry around 0.4%. Between the trimmed V and J ends, which lost 0 bases and 0 bases, there was a span of 9 bases. From germline, CDR1 is MGHRA and CDR2 YSYEKL. CDR3 length: 16 residues. On this clone: Its cognate antigen is unknown.

The source of this sequence is a human donor who received a combined kidney and bone marrow transplant. The material was CD4+ T cells from blood, obtained before the transplant. J is TRBJ2-1 and V is TRBV4-1; D gene unclear. The DNA of the CDR3 is TGCGCCAGCAGCCAAGATATTATGAGCTCCTACAATGAGCAGTTCTTC. Its protein is CASSQDIMSSYNEQFF.